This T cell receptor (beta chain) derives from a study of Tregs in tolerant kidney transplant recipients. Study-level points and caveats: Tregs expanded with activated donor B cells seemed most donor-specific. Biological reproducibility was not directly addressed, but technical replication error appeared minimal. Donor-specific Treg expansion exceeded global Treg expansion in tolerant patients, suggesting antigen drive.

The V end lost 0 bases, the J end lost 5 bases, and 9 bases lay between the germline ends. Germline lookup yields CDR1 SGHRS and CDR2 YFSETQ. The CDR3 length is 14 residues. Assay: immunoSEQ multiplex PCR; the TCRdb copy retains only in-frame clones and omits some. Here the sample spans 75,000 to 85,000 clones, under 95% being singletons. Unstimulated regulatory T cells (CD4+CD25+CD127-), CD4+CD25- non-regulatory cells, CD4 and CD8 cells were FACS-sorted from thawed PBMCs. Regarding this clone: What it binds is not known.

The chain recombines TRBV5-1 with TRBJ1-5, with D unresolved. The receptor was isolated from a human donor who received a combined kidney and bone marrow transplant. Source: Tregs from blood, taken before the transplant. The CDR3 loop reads CASSLAGLDQPQHF. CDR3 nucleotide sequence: TGCGCCAGCAGCTTGGCCGGTTTAGATCAGCCCCAGCATTTT.